This is a list of T cell receptor beta chains from one sample in a study of blood T cell repertoires in COVID-19. TCRdb keeps only in-frame clones here, not all; method: immunoSEQ multiplex PCR. This table holds some 150,000 clones, less than 90% found once. Sequenced material: peripheral blood. The receptors derive from a woman in her 70s with acute or convalescent COVID-19. Both conserved end residues are part of each CDR3. The order of the fields is J gene, D gene, clone size, V gene, CDR3 protein, CDR3 DNA. The D gene is left open where the match is weak. Size is omitted from some rows. Given values are once, few, many or a class for expanded clones.

>TRBJ1-4|TRBD1|NA|TRBV28
CATRQGLREKLFF
TGTGCCACCCGACAGGGTTTACGTGAAAAACTGTTTTTT
>TRBJ1-5|NA|NA|TRBV5-1
CASSLVGDSNQPQHF
TGCGCCAGCAGCTTGGTCGGAGATAGCAATCAGCCCCAGCATTTT
>TRBJ1-1|TRBD1|NA|TRBV5-3
CARSFQGGNTEAFF
TGTGCCAGAAGCTTTCAGGGGGGGAACACTGAAGCTTTCTTT
>TRBJ1-1|NA|NA|TRBV15
CATSGIQVSTEAFF
TGTGCCACCAGCGGTATACAGGTCTCCACTGAAGCTTTCTTT
>TRBJ1-1|TRBD1|NA|TRBV19
CASTHSGGGNTEAFF
TGTGCCAGTACCCACTCAGGGGGTGGAAACACTGAAGCTTTCTTT
>TRBJ2-5|NA|NA|TRBV4-3
CASSQQQGRAETQYF
TGCGCCAGCAGCCAACAACAAGGCAGGGCGGAGACCCAGTACTTC
>TRBJ2-5|NA|once|TRBV11-3
CASSLGQTYQETQYF
TGTGCCAGCAGCCTCGGACAGACCTATCAAGAGACCCAGTACTTC
>TRBJ2-1|NA|few|TRBV28
CASSSSFEQFF
TGTGCCAGCAGTTCATCATTCGAGCAGTTCTTC
>TRBJ2-7|TRBD2|NA|TRBV11-2
CASSFFTGTSGAEQYF
TGTGCCAGCAGCTTCTTCACCGGGACTAGCGGGGCCGAGCAGTACTTC
>TRBJ1-1|NA|NA|TRBV10-1
CASSDHRDWNTEAFF
TGCGCCAGCAGTGACCACCGGGACTGGAACACTGAAGCTTTCTTT
>TRBJ1-2|NA|NA|TRBV7-9
CASSLARGRGYGYTF
TGTGCCAGCAGCTTAGCCCGGGGCAGGGGTTATGGCTACACCTTC
>TRBJ2-1|NA|NA|TRBV5-1
CASSLAGIYEQFF
TGCGCCAGCAGCTTGGCGGGTATTTATGAGCAGTTCTTC
>TRBJ1-6|NA|NA|TRBV2
CASIGQGRNSPLHF
TGTGCCAGCATAGGGCAGGGGCGGAATTCACCCCTCCACTTT
>TRBJ1-4|NA|NA|TRBV19
CASSIVESEKLFF
TGTGCCAGTAGTATAGTCGAGAGTGAAAAACTGTTTTTT
>TRBJ1-5|NA|once|TRBV2
CASQGYSNQPQHF
TGTGCCAGCCAGGGTTATAGCAATCAGCCCCAGCATTTT
>TRBJ1-2|NA|NA|TRBV18
CASSLDTKTLYGYTF
TGTGCCAGCTCACTGGACACCAAAACCCTCTATGGCTACACCTTC
>TRBJ1-2|NA|once|TRBV9
CASSANGQFATF
TGTGCCAGCAGCGCAAACGGACAGTTTGCCACCTTC
>TRBJ1-5|TRBD1|NA|TRBV2
CASRGQGGNQPQHF
TGTGCCAGCAGAGGACAGGGTGGCAATCAGCCCCAGCATTTT
>TRBJ2-7|TRBD1|NA|TRBV19
CASSSGFTGGGNEQYF
TGTGCCAGTAGTAGCGGATTTACAGGGGGCGGAAACGAGCAGTACTTC
>TRBJ2-3|NA|NA|TRBV18
CASSPRRTDTTDTQYF
TGTGCCAGCTCACCCAGAAGGACAGACACCACAGATACGCAGTATTTT
>TRBJ1-4|NA|NA|TRBV5-6
CASSLAADATNEKLFF
TGTGCCAGCAGCTTGGCGGCGGATGCAACTAATGAAAAACTGTTTTTT
>TRBJ2-5|NA|NA|TRBV6-6
CASRSRTKSKETQYF
TGTGCCAGCAGATCACGGACTAAGTCCAAAGAGACCCAGTACTTC
>TRBJ2-7|NA|NA|TRBV6-1
CASSEVGGYEQYF
TGTGCCAGCAGTGAAGTAGGGGGCTACGAGCAGTACTTC
>TRBJ2-1|TRBD2|NA|TRBV5-1
CASSITSGGPYNEQFF
TGCGCCAGCAGCATAACTAGCGGGGGGCCATACAATGAGCAGTTCTTC
>TRBJ1-2|TRBD1|once|TRBV2
CASSAQGAKYGYTF
TGTGCCAGCAGTGCTCAGGGGGCAAAGTATGGCTACACCTTC
>TRBJ1-5|NA|NA|TRBV23-1
CASSQGGQGRPKNSNQPQHF
TGCGCCAGCAGTCAAGGAGGGCAAGGACGTCCAAAGAATAGCAATCAGCCCCAGCATTTT
>TRBJ2-3|TRBD2|once|TRBV6-2/TRBV6-3
CASSLTYIAGNTDTQYF
TGTGCCAGCAGTCTGACGTACATAGCGGGGAACACAGATACGCAGTATTTT
>TRBJ1-1|NA|NA|TRBV10-3
CAISELDGGEAFF
TGTGCCATCAGTGAGCTGGACGGAGGCGAAGCTTTCTTT
>TRBJ1-5|TRBD1|NA|TRBV19
CASSRTGSSNQPQHF
TGTGCCAGTAGTAGGACAGGGTCCAGCAATCAGCCCCAGCATTTT
>TRBJ1-1|NA|NA|TRBV7-9
CASSFHKGVSNTEAFF
TGTGCCAGCAGCTTTCACAAGGGAGTTTCGAACACTGAAGCTTTCTTT
>TRBJ2-3|NA|NA|TRBV7-9
CASRALDTQYF
TGTGCCAGCAGGGCCCTGGATACGCAGTATTTT
>TRBJ1-5|NA|NA|TRBV19
CASSIVRVDQPQHF
TGTGCCAGTAGTATAGTCCGGGTGGATCAGCCCCAGCATTTT
>TRBJ1-1|TRBD1|NA|TRBV29-1
CSVVGGNMNTEAFF
TGCAGCGTTGTAGGGGGCAACATGAACACTGAAGCTTTCTTT
>TRBJ1-2|NA|NA|TRBV6-5
CASSYSTPRADGYTF
TGTGCCAGCAGTTACTCGACGCCGAGGGCGGATGGCTACACCTTC
>TRBJ2-7|TRBD1|once|TRBV25-1
CASGDRAYEQYF
TGTGCCAGCGGGGACAGAGCCTACGAGCAGTACTTC
>TRBJ2-6|NA|NA|TRBV21-1
CASSKARAVSGANVLTF
TGTGCCAGCAGCAAAGCGCGGGCAGTCTCTGGGGCCAACGTCCTGACTTTC
>TRBJ2-5|NA|NA|TRBV30
CAWSTGGGGETQYF
TGTGCCTGGAGTACGGGTGGAGGTGGAGAGACCCAGTACTTC
>TRBJ1-2|NA|once|TRBV3-1/TRBV3-2
CASSQVGGTSALGYTF
TGTGCCAGCAGCCAAGTAGGAGGGACGAGTGCCCTTGGCTACACCTTC
>TRBJ1-6|TRBD1|NA|TRBV6-6
CASSYTGGINSPLHF
TGTGCCAGCAGTTACACAGGGGGCATTAATTCACCCCTCCACTTT
>TRBJ1-1|NA|NA|TRBV6-6
CASSFPGNTEAFF
TGTGCCAGCAGTTTCCCCGGGAACACTGAAGCTTTCTTT
>TRBJ1-1|NA|NA|TRBV7-9
CASSLGGKYNDEAFF
TGTGCCAGCAGCTTAGGAGGGAAGTATAATGATGAAGCTTTCTTT
>TRBJ1-6|NA|few|TRBV3-1/TRBV3-2
CASSQAGPSPLHF
TGTGCCAGCAGCCAAGCGGGTCCTTCACCCCTCCACTTT
>TRBJ1-2|TRBD1|NA|TRBV4-1
CASSQAGQGAYGYTF
TGCGCCAGCAGCCAAGCGGGACAGGGGGCTTATGGCTACACCTTC
>TRBJ1-1|NA|NA|TRBV28
CASSFLRGGMMTEAFF
TGTGCCAGCAGTTTCCTCCGGGGTGGCATGATGACTGAAGCTTTCTTT
>TRBJ1-5|NA|once|TRBV28
CASTTVVGAGQNQPQHF
TGTGCCAGCACCACTGTGGTGGGGGCAGGTCAAAATCAGCCCCAGCATTTT
>TRBJ1-1|NA|few|TRBV20-1
CSASDQGNTEAFF
TGCAGTGCTAGTGATCAGGGGAACACTGAAGCTTTCTTT
>TRBJ1-6|NA|once|TRBV7-2
CASSYRGGEALHF
TGTGCCAGCAGCTACAGAGGGGGGGAGGCCCTCCACTTT